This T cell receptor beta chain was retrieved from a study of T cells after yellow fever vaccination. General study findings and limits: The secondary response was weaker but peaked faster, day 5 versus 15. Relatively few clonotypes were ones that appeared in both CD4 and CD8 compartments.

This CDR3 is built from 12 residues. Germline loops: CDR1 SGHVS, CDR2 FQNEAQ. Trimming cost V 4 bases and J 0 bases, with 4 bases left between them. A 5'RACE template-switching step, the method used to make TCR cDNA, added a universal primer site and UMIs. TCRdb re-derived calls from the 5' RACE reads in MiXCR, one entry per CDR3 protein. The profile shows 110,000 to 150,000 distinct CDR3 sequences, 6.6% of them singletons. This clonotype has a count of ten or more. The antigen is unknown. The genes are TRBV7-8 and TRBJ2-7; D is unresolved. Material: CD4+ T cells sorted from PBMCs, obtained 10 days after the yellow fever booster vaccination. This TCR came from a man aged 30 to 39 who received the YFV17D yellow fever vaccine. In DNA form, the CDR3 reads TGTGCCAGCAGCTCGCTCTCCTACGAGCAGTACTTC. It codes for CASSSLSYEQYF. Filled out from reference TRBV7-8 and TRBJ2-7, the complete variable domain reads GAGVSQSPRYKVAKRGQDVALRCDPISGHVSLFWYQQALGQGPEFLTYFQNEAQLDKSGLPSDRFFAERPEGSVSTLKIQRTQQEDSAVYLCASSSLSYEQYFGPGTRLTVT.